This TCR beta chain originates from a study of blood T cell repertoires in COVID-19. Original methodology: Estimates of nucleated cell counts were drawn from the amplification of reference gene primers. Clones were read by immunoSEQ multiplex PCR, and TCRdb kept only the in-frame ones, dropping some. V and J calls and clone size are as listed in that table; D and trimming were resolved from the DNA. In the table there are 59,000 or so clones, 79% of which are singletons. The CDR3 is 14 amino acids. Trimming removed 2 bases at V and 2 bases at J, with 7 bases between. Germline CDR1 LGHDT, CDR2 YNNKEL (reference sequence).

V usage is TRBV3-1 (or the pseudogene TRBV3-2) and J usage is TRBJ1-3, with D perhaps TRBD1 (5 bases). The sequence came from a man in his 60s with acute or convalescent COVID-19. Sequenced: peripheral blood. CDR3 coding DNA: TGTGCCAGCAGCCAACCAGGGCCTGGAAACACCATATATTTT. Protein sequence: CASSQPGPGNTIYF.